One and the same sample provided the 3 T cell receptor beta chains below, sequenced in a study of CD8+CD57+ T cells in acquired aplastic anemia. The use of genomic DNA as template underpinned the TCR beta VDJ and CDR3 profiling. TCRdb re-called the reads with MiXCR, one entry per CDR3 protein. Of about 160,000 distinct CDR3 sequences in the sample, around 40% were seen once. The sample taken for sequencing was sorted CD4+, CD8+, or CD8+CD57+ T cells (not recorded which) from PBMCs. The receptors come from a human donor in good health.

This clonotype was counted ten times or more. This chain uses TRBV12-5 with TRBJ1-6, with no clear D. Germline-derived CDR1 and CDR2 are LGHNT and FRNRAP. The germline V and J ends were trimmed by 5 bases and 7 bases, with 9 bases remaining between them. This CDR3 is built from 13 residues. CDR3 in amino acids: CASGPEGNSPLHF. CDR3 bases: TGTGCTAGTGGTCCCGAGGGAAATTCACCCCTCCACTTT.

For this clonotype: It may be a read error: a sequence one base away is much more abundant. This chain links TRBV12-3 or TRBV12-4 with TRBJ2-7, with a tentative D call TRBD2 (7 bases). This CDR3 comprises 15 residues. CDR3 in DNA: TGTGCCGGCAGTTTTCGGGGGGCAACTCTCTACGAGCAGTACTTC. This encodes CAGSFRGATLYEQYF.

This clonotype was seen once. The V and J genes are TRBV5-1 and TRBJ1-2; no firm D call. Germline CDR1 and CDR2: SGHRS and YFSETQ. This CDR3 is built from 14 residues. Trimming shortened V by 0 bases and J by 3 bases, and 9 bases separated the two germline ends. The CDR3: CASSLGASDYGYTF. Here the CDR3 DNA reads TGCGCCAGCAGCTTGGGGGCTAGCGACTATGGCTACACCTTC. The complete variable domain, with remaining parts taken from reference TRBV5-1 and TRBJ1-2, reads KAGVTQTPRYLIKTRGQQVTLSCSPISGHRSVSWYQQTPGQGLQFLFEYFSETQRNKGNFPGRFSGRQFSNSRSEMNVSTLELGDSALYLCASSLGASDYGYTFGSGTRLTVV.